The 15 T cell receptor beta chains below all came from one sample that was sequenced in a study of shared clonotypes between healthy human individuals. Method: immunoSEQ multiplex PCR; TCRdb's copy keeps in-frame clones and lacks some. The sample has over a million clones, roughly 96% seen once. The sequenced sample was naive CD4+ T cells sorted from blood. Subset specified: CD45RA+ positively selected. These receptors were taken from a man aged 25-45 years in good health.

The chain carries TRBV6-1 and TRBJ1-3; no clear D. Per germline, CDR1 MNHNS and CDR2 SASEGT. Trimming removed 3 bases at V and 7 bases at J, with 19 bases between. This CDR3 contains 16 residues. This CDR3 is CASSDLPGQARNTIYF. CDR3 sequence (DNA): TGTGCCAGCAGTGATCTTCCCGGGCAGGCTAGGAACACCATATATTTT.

The chain uses TRBV11-2 and TRBJ1-1; no firm D call. Deletions cut 3 bases from V and 4 bases from J, with 9 bases between. The CDR3 sequence is 13 residues long. Per the germline V gene, CDR1 is SGHAT and CDR2 is FQNNGV. CDR3 loop: CASSFYEGTEAFF. The DNA of the CDR3 is TGTGCCAGCAGCTTTTACGAGGGCACTGAAGCTTTCTTT.

The chain links TRBV6-1 to TRBJ2-1; 9 bases map to TRBD2. The CDR3 sequence is 15 residues long. V shed 4 bases, J shed 0 bases, and the junction held 1 base outside the gene matches. Germline CDR1 is MNHNS and CDR2 is SASEGT. CDR3 loop: CASSAREGSYNEQFF. As DNA, the CDR3 is TGTGCCAGCAGTGCGCGGGAGGGCTCCTACAATGAGCAGTTCTTC.

The rearrangement joins TRBV4-1 to TRBJ2-7, with 7 nucleotides matching TRBD1. The CDR3 extends over 16 amino acids. V gave up 4 bases and J gave up 5 bases; unmatched junction bases: 14. Germline loops: CDR1 MGHRA, CDR2 YSYEKL. CDR3 protein: CASSPFWQGVMDEQYF. CDR3 in DNA: TGCGCCAGCAGCCCCTTTTGGCAGGGGGTGATGGACGAGCAGTACTTC.

The chain carries TRBV21-1 and TRBJ1-3. TRBV21-1 is assigned pseudogene status. The CDR3 runs 21 residues. The CDR3 reads CASSTKIGKRGAPCSGNTIYF. CDR3 DNA sequence: TGTGCCAGCAGCACGAAGATCGGGAAGCGAGGAGCCCCCTGCTCTGGAAACACCATATATTTT.

V is TRBV5-5 and J is TRBJ2-5; D is perhaps TRBD1 (6 bases). This CDR3 is 14 amino acids long. Germline CDR1 is SGHKS and CDR2 is YYEKEE (reference sequence). Trimming left V 5 bases short and J 3 bases short, with 14 bases between. The CDR3 region has the DNA TGTGCCAGCAGTCAGGGGCCTCATAAAGAGACCCAGTACTTC. Translation: CASSQGPHKETQYF. The variable domain in full, completed from reference TRBV5-5 and TRBJ2-5, reads DAGVTQSPTHLIKTRGQQVTLRCSPISGHKSVSWYQQVLGQGPQFIFQYYEKEERGRGNFPDRFSARQFPNYSSELNVNALLLGDSALYLCASSQGPHKETQYFGPGTRLLVL.

The chain is built from TRBV13 and TRBJ2-7; D unclear. Per the germline V gene, CDR1 is PRHDT and CDR2 is FYEKMQ (reference sequence). V lost 5 bases and J 0 bases, leaving 11 bases between the germline ends. The CDR3 totals 14 residues. In DNA form, the CDR3 reads TGTGCCAGCAGCCGGAGCACTAACTCCTACGAGCAGTACTTC. Its translation is CASSRSTNSYEQYF.

This clone appeared a single time. The rearrangement joins TRBV7-9 to TRBJ2-1; a possible D gene is TRBD2 (6 bases). The CDR3 spans 15 residues. Germline values: CDR1 SEHNR, CDR2 FQNEAQ (reference sequence). Trimming stripped 5 bases from V and 4 bases from J, with 15 bases between. The CDR3: CASSGARRAYNEQFF. In DNA, the CDR3 is TGTGCCAGCAGCGGGGCCCGGAGGGCGTACAATGAGCAGTTCTTC.

The chain recombines TRBV10-2 with TRBJ2-7; D is uncertain. V gave up 4 bases and J gave up 7 bases, with 11 bases separating them. CDR1 WSHSY and CDR2 SAAADI come from the germline V gene. CDR3 length equals 12 residues. The CDR3 spells CASSVVVGEQYF. The CDR3 DNA sequence: TGCGCCAGCAGTGTTGTCGTCGGGGAGCAGTACTTC.

The genes are TRBV7-7 and TRBJ2-2; D may be TRBD1 (6 bases). Trimming removed 5 bases from V and 4 bases from J, with 11 bases in between. The CDR3 covers 14 residues. CDR1 SSHAT and CDR2 FNYEAQ come from the germline V gene (reference sequence). CDR3 protein: CASSVQGPTGELFF. CDR3 DNA: TGTGCCAGCAGCGTACAGGGTCCCACCGGGGAGCTGTTTTTT.

The V gene is TRBV15, the J gene TRBJ1-5; D gene unclear. The CDR3 covers 18 residues. Trimming cost V 1 base and J 2 bases, with 18 bases left between them. Germline V gene data show CDR1 as LNHNV and CDR2 as YYDKDF (reference sequence). The CDR3 sequence: CATSRVKGGVRGNQPQHF. CDR3 in DNA: TGTGCCACCAGCAGAGTAAAAGGCGGGGTGAGGGGCAATCAGCCCCAGCATTTT.

The chain couples TRBV5-6 to TRBJ1-1; D call uncertain. CDR3 size: 13 residues. Trimming left V 4 bases short and J 0 bases short, with 7 bases between. CDR1 SGHDT and CDR2 YYEEEE come from the germline V gene. In nucleotides, the CDR3 is TGTGCCAGCAGCGCCTCAATGAACACTGAAGCTTTCTTT. Protein product: CASSASMNTEAFF.

The chain links TRBV27 to TRBJ2-7; D may be TRBD2 (5 bases). This CDR3 is built from 15 residues. Germline lookup yields CDR1 MNHEY and CDR2 SMNVEV (reference sequence). The V and J ends lost 3 bases and 0 bases respectively, with 12 bases between them. CDR3 loop: CASSLIGLSSYEQYF. CDR3 sequence (DNA): TGTGCCAGCAGTTTGATAGGACTGAGCTCCTACGAGCAGTACTTC.

The chain is built from TRBV7-9 and TRBJ1-2; D gene ambiguous. V dropped 3 bases and J dropped 14 bases, with 13 bases sitting between them. The CDR3 consists of 11 residues. The V gene's germline CDR1 is SEHNR and CDR2 FQNEAQ (reference sequence). In DNA form, the CDR3 reads TGTGCCAGCAGCTTCTCCGATGTTGGGACCTTC. Residues: CASSFSDVGTF.

The V gene is TRBV18, the J gene TRBJ1-1; D is ambiguous. Per germline, CDR1 KGHSH and CDR2 LQKENI. Trimming stripped 3 bases from V and 5 bases from J, with 13 bases between. The CDR3 is 14 residues long. This CDR3 reads CASSPGLLVTEAFF. Here the CDR3 DNA reads TGTGCCAGCTCACCGGGTTTATTGGTAACTGAAGCTTTCTTT.